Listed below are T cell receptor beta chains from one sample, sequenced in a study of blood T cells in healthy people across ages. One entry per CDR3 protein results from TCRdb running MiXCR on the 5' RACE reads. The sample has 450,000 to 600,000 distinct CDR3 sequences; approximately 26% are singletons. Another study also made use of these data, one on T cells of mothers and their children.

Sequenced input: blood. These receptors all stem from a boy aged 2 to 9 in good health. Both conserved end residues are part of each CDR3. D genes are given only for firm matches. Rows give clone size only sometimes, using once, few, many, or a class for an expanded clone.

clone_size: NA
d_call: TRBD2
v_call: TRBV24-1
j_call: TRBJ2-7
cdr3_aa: CATSDIPGLASSSYEQYF
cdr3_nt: TGTGCCACCAGTGACATCCCGGGACTAGCTTCAAGCTCCTACGAGCAGTACTTC

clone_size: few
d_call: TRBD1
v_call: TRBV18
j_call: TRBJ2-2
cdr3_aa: CASTRQGINTGELFF
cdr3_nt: TGTGCCAGCACCCGACAGGGGATTAACACCGGGGAGCTGTTTTTT

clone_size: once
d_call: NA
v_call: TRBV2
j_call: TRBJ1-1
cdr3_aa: CASSDGMNTEAFF
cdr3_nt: TGTGCCAGCAGTGACGGTATGAACACTGAAGCTTTCTTT

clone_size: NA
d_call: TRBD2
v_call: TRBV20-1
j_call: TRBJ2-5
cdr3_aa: CSASGGSVQETQYF
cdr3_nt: TGCAGTGCTAGCGGCGGGAGCGTGCAAGAGACCCAGTACTTC

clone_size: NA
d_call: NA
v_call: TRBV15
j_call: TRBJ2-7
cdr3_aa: CATSRDWRTFYEQYF
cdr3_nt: TGTGCCACCAGCAGAGATTGGCGGACCTTCTACGAGCAGTACTTC

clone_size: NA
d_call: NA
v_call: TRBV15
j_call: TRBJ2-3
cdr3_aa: CATSRDSAVTDTQYF
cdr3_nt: TGTGCCACCAGCAGAGATTCCGCAGTTACAGATACGCAGTATTTT

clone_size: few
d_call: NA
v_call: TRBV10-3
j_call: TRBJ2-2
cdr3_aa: CAISESGVTGELFF
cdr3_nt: TGTGCCATCAGTGAGTCGGGGGTAACCGGGGAGCTGTTTTTT

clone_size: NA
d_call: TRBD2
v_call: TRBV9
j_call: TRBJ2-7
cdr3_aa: CASSVSGTSAHEQYF
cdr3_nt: TGTGCCAGCAGCGTCTCCGGGACTAGCGCCCACGAGCAGTACTTC

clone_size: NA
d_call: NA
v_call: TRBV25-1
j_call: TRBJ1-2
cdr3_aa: CASSYPGGGYTF
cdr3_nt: TGTGCCAGCAGTTACCCGGGAGGTGGCTACACCTTC

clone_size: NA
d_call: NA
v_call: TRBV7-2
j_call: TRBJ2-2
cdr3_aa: CASSLPARNTGELFF
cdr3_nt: TGTGCCAGCAGCTTACCCGCGCGGAACACCGGGGAGCTGTTTTTT

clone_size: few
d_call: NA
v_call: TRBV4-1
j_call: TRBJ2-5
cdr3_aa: CASSPLPTRQETQYF
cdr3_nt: TGCGCCAGCAGCCCGTTACCGACTAGGCAAGAGACCCAGTACTTC

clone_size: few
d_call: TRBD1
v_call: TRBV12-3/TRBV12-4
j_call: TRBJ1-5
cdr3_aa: CASSPYGTGVQPQHF
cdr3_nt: TGTGCCAGCAGTCCCTATGGGACAGGGGTTCAGCCCCAGCATTTT

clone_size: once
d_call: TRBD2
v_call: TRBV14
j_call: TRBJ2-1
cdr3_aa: CASSQESLLAGVGSEQFF
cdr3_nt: TGTGCCAGCAGCCAAGAGAGCCTCCTAGCGGGGGTAGGGAGTGAGCAGTTCTTC

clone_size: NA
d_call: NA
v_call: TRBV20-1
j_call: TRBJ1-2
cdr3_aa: CSARDRGLVFNGYTF
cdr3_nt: TGCAGTGCTAGAGATCGGGGACTTGTTTTCAATGGCTACACCTTC

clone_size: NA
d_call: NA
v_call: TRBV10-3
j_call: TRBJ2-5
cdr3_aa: CAISEASGGQETQYF
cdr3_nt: TGTGCCATCAGTGAGGCCTCCGGGGGCCAAGAGACCCAGTACTTC

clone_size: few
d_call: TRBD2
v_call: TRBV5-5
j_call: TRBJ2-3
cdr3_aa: CASSLVQIAGPDTQYF
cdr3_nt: TGTGCCAGCAGCTTGGTTCAAATAGCGGGACCAGATACGCAGTATTTT

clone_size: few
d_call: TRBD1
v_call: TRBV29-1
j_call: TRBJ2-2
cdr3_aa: CSVEDRGTGGNTGELFF
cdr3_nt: TGCAGCGTTGAAGATCGGGGGACAGGGGGTAACACCGGGGAGCTGTTTTTT

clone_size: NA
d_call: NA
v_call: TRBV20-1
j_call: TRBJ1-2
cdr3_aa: CSARAPGGRSFGYTF
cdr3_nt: TGCAGTGCTAGAGCCCCCGGGGGCAGGTCCTTTGGCTACACCTTC

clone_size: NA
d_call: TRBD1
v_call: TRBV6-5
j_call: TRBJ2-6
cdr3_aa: CASSWTGDANVLTF
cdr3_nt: TGTGCCAGCAGTTGGACAGGGGACGCCAACGTCCTGACTTTC

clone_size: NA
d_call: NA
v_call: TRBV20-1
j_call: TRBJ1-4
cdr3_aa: CSATLTGEKLFF
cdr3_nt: TGCAGTGCCACCCTGACCGGGGAAAAACTGTTTTTT

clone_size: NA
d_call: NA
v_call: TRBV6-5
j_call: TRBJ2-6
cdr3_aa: CASSAISGANVLTF
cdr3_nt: TGTGCCAGCAGTGCCATCTCTGGGGCCAACGTCCTGACTTTC

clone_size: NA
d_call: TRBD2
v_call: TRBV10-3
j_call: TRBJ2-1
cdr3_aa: CAIRLAGGPENEQFF
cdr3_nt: TGTGCCATCAGGCTAGCGGGAGGGCCTGAAAATGAGCAGTTCTTC

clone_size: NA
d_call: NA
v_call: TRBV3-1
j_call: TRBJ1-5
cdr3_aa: CASSQYNQPQHF
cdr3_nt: TGTGCCAGCAGCCAATATAATCAGCCCCAGCATTTT

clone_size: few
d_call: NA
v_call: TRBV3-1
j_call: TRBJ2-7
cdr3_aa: CASSQEGGNYEQYF
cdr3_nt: TGTGCCAGCAGCCAAGAAGGCGGGAACTACGAGCAGTACTTC

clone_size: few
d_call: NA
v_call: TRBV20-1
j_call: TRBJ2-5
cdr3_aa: CSARDLNDGLQTQYF
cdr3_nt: TGCAGTGCTAGAGATCTGAACGACGGCCTCCAGACCCAGTACTTC

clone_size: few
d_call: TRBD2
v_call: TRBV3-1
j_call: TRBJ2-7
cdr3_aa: CASSQGLAVAYEQYF
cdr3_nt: TGTGCCAGCAGCCAAGGACTAGCGGTCGCCTACGAGCAGTACTTC

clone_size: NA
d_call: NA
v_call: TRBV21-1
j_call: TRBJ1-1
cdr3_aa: CASSPRQGLKDTEAFF
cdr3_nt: TGTGCCAGCAGCCCTCGGCAGGGTCTAAAGGACACTGAAGCTTTCTTT

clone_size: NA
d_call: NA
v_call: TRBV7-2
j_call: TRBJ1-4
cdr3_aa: CASSLGWKEKLFF
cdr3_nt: TGTGCCAGCAGCTTGGGCTGGAAGGAAAAACTGTTTTTT

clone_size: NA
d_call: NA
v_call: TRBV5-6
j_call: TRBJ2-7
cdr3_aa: CASSLAGGLKEYF
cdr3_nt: TGTGCCAGCAGCTTGGCCGGTGGACTGAAAGAGTACTTC

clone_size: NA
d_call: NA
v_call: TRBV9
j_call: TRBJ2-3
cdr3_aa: CASSVGVDTDTQYF
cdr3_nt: TGTGCCAGCAGCGTAGGGGTGGACACAGATACGCAGTATTTT

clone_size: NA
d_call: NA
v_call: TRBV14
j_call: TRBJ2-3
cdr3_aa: CASSPLSFTDTQYF
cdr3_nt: TGTGCCAGCAGCCCTCTTTCCTTCACAGATACGCAGTATTTT

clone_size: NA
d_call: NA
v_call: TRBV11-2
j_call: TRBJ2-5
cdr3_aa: CASSSGHPYQETQYF
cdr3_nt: TGTGCCAGCAGCTCGGGACACCCGTACCAAGAGACCCAGTACTTC

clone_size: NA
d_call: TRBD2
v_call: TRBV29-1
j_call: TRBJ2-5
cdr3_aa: CSVDPRGEETQYF
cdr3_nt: TGCAGCGTTGACCCCCGGGGGGAAGAGACCCAGTACTTC

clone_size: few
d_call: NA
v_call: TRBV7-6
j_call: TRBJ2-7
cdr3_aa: CASSGEVQGGSYEQYF
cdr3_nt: TGTGCCAGCAGCGGAGAGGTCCAGGGGGGATCCTACGAGCAGTACTTC

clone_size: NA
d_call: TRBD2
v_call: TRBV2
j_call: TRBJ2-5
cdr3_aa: CANKSGGQETQYF
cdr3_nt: TGTGCCAACAAATCGGGGGGCCAAGAGACCCAGTACTTC

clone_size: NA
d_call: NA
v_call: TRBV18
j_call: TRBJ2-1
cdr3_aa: CASSPFGNSGYEQFF
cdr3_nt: TGTGCCAGCTCACCATTTGGTAATTCGGGGTATGAGCAGTTCTTC

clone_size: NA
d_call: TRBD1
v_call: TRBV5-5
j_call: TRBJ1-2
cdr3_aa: CASSWSNRGGKGYTF
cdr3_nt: TGTGCCAGCAGCTGGAGTAACAGGGGCGGAAAGGGCTACACCTTC

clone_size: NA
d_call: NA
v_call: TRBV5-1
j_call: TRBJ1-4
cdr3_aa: CASSLGQSTNEKLFF
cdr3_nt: TGCGCCAGCAGCTTGGGGCAGTCAACTAATGAAAAACTGTTTTTT

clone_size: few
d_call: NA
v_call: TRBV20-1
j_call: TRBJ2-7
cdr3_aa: CSARTDQPGSYEQYF
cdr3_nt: TGCAGTGCTAGGACGGACCAACCGGGCTCCTACGAGCAGTACTTC

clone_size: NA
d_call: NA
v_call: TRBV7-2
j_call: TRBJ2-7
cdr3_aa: CASSLTGPPGQYF
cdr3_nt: TGTGCCAGCAGCCTAACCGGCCCTCCTGGGCAGTACTTC

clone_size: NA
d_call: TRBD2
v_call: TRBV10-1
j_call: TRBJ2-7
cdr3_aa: CASSSGTSSNEQYF
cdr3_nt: TGCGCCAGCAGCTCCGGGACTAGCAGCAACGAGCAGTACTTC

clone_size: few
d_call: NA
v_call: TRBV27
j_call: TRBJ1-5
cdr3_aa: CASSLTGVFQPQHF
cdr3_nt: TGTGCCAGCAGCCTAACTGGGGTTTTTCAGCCCCAGCATTTT

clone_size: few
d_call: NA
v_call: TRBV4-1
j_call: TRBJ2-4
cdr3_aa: CASSQDIPQGLGKNIQYF
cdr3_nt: TGCGCCAGCAGCCAAGATATCCCGCAGGGCCTAGGCAAAAACATTCAGTACTTC

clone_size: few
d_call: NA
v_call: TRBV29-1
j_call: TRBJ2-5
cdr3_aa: CSALDGKETQYF
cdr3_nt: TGCAGCGCCCTGGACGGCAAAGAGACCCAGTACTTC

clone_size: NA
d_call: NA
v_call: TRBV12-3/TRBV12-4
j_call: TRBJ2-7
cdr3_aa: CASGSSWGANEQYF
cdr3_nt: TGTGCCAGCGGTTCTTCGTGGGGGGCCAACGAGCAGTACTTC

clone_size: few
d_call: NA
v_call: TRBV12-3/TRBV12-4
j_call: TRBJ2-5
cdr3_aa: CASSLHTGTTQETQYF
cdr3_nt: TGTGCCAGCAGTTTACACACAGGGACCACCCAAGAGACCCAGTACTTC

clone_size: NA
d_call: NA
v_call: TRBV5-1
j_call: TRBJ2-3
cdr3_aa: CASSSGADPTDTQYF
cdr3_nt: TGCGCCAGCAGCTCCGGGGCGGACCCCACAGATACGCAGTATTTT